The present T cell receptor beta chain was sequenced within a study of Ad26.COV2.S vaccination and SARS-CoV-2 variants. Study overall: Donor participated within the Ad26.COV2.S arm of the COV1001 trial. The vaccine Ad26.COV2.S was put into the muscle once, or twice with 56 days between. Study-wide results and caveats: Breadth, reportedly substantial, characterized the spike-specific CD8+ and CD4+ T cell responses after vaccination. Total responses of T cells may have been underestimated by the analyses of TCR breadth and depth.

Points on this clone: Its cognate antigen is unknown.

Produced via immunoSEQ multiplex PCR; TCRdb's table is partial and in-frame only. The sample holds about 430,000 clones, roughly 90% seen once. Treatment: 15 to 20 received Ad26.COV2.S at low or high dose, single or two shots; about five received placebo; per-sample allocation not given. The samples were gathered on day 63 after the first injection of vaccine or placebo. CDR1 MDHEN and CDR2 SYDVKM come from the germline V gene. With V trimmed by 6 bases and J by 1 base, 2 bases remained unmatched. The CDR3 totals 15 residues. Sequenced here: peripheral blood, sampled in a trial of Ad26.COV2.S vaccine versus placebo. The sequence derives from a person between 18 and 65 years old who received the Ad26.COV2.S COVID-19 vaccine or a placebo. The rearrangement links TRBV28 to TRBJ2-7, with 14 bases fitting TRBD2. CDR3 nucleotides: TGTGCCAGCAGGGGGACTAGCGGGAGTTCCTACGAGCAGTACTTC. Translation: CASRGTSGSSYEQYF.